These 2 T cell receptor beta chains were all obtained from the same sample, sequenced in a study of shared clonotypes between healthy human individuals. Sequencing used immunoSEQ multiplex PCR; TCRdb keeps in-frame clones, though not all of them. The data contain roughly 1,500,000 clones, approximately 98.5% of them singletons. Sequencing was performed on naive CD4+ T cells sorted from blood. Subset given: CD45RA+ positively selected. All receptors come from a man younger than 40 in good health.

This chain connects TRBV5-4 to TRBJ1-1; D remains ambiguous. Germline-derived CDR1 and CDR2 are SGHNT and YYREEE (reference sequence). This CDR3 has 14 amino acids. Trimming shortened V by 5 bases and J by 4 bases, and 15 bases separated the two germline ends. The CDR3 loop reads CASSVVSGGTEAFF. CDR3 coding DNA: TGTGCCAGCAGTGTTGTATCGGGAGGCACTGAAGCTTTCTTT.

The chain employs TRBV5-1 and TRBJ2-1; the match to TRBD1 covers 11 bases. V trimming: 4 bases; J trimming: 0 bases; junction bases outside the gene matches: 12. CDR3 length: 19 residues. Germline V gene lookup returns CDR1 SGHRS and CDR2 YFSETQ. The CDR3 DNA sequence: TGCGCCAGCAGCGTCTCCGGGACAGGGGGAAGAAGCTCCTACAATGAGCAGTTCTTC. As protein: CASSVSGTGGRSSYNEQFF.